The following is a T cell receptor (beta chain) sequence with its context. The antigen is undetermined. The whole isolated RNA underwent reverse transcription, so sequencing captured expressed TCRB transcripts. The data were produced by immunoSEQ multiplex PCR, yet TCRdb's version contains in-frame clones alone and is incomplete. The sample lists more than 300,000 clones, 9.3% occurring once. The sample belongs to a study of beta chain features in type 1 diabetes. Looking at the study overall: The examined sorted cells totaled some 99 million across samples. Study results and limitations: Type 1 diabetes patients showed a moderate but significant shortening of TCRB CDR3s in all four CD4+ subsets. A pattern of fewer insertions and more deletions at VDJ junctions was seen in type 1 diabetes patients.

This CDR3 has 15 amino acids. Per the germline V gene, CDR1 is SEHNR and CDR2 is FQNEAQ (reference sequence). Trimming took off 6 bases at V and 1 base at J, with 14 bases between the two ends. This chain joins TRBV7-9 and TRBJ2-3; no clear D. The receptor was isolated from a man aged 25 to 40 with type 1 diabetes. Input material: central memory CD4+ T cells from blood. The CDR3 region has the DNA TGTGCCAGCAGTCCAGGATTCCCGGGCACAGATACGCAGTATTTT. Translating gives CASSPGFPGTDTQYF.